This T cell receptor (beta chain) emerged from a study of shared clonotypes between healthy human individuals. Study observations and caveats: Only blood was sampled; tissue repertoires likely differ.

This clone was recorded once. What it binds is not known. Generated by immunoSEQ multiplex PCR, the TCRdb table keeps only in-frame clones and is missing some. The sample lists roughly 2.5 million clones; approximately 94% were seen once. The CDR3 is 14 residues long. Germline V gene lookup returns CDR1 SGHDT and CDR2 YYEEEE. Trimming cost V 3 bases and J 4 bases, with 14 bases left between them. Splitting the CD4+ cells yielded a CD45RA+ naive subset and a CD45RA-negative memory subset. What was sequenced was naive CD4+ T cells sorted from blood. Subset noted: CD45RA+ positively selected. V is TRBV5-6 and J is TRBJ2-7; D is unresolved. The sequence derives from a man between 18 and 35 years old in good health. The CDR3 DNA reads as TGTGCCAGCAGCTCCCGAGTAGAAGTATACGAGCAGTACTTC. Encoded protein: CASSSRVEVYEQYF.